The following is a T cell receptor beta chain sequence with its context. Its antigen is unidentified. Naive CD8 cells lacked CD45RO, underwent positive selection for CCR7 and left out terminally differentiated effector memory CD45RA+ cells. The data derive from a study of shared clonotypes between healthy human individuals. V lost 0 bases, J lost 1 base, and 6 bases lay in between. The CDR3 has 15 amino acids. In germline, CDR1 is MNHEY, CDR2 SVGAGI. General study results and limits: Naive subsets generally exceeded memory subsets in estimated richness. Sampling covered nothing but blood. Tissue TCR repertoires likely differ from those found in blood.

Repertoires were generated with immunoSEQ multiplex PCR, while TCRdb's copy carries only in-frame clones and drops some. Here the sample spans about 820,000 clones, 80% to 95% being singletons. The sequenced sample was naive CD8+ T cells sorted from blood. This TCR derives from a man aged 25 to 40 in good health. The chain joins TRBV6-5 to TRBJ2-2; tentative D call: TRBD1 (5 bases). The CDR3 region is CASSYSTENTGELFF. The CDR3 nucleotides read TGTGCCAGCAGTTACTCGACAGAGAACACCGGGGAGCTGTTTTTT.